The 13 T cell receptor beta chains presented below share a single source sample, sequenced in a study of T cells in Graves' hyperthyroidism and ophthalmopathy (dated by TCRdb to the late 2010s). Preparation of the library involved multiplex PCR. Sequencer: Illumina HiSeq 2000. Amplification of TCR beta CDR3 regions was carried out from RNA transcripts. The first round of RT-PCR for the TCR CDR3 was performed with the HTBI primer set and the Qiagen OneStep RT-PCR kit. The public reads were reprocessed in TCRdb via fastp at Q25 and MiXCR, keeping in-frame beta chains. Every distinct CDR3 protein forms one entry, paired with its most common genes and DNA. The sample table shows approximately 620,000 distinct CDR3 sequences, and approximately 14% are seen once. The leading ten clones occupy more than 4.5% of the sample. Sequencing input: blood. The receptors shown here come from a young woman with Graves' hyperthyroidism that later progressed to Graves' ophthalmopathy.

In this sample, this clonotype turned up many times. The chain has TRBV15 and TRBJ2-1; D tentatively reads TRBD1 or TRBD2 (5 bases each). The germline gives CDR1 LNHNV, CDR2 YYDKDF (reference sequence). V lost 1 base and J lost 9, with 19 bases in between. This CDR3 has 16 amino acids. The CDR3 loop is CATSRVKGIGTGEQFF. As DNA, the CDR3 is TGTGCCACCAGCAGAGTAAAGGGAATCGGGACCGGTGAGCAGTTCTTC. The variable domain in full, with the rest retrieved from reference TRBV15 and TRBJ2-1, is DAMVIQNPRYQVTQFGKPVTLSCSQTLNHNVMYWYQQKSSQAPKLLFHYYDKDFNNEADTPDNFQSRRPNTSFCFLDIRSPGLGDTAMYLCATSRVKGIGTGEQFFGPGTRLTVL.

This clonotype was observed at least ten times. V usage is TRBV6-2 or TRBV6-3 and J usage is TRBJ2-7, with D perhaps given as TRBD1 or TRBD2 (6 bases each). Trimming took 2 bases from V and 4 from J, leaving 15 bases between them. The V gene's germline CDR1 is MNHEY and CDR2 SVGEGT. This CDR3 contains 15 residues. The CDR3 DNA reads as TGTGCCAGCAGTTACGGCGGGACAAACCTTTACGAGCAGTACTTC. Encoded protein: CASSYGGTNLYEQYF.

This clonotype was observed a handful of times. V usage is TRBV19 and J usage is TRBJ1-5, with TRBD1 matching 7 bases. Trimming at V came to 3 bases and at J to 2 bases, leaving 13 bases not matched to a gene. The CDR3 spans 18 residues. Germline V gene lookup returns CDR1 LNHDA and CDR2 SQIVND (reference sequence). The CDR3 DNA is TGTGCCAGTAGTATCCGGGACAGCTTCAGTTGGGGCAATCAGCCCCAGCATTTT. Its protein product is CASSIRDSFSWGNQPQHF.

This clonotype was seen at least ten times. The V call is TRBV9, the J call TRBJ2-7; TRBD2 agrees at 7 bases. The CDR3 loop spans 14 amino acids. From germline, CDR1 is SGDLS and CDR2 YYNGEE. V dropped 1 base and J dropped 2; count of bases not matched to a gene: 3. CDR3 bases: TGTGCCAGCAGCGTACGTGCGGGAGCCTACGAGCAGTACTTC. It encodes CASSVRAGAYEQYF.

This clonotype was recorded at least ten times. The chain has TRBV28 and TRBJ1-2, with TRBD1 matching 9 bases. CDR3 length equals 14 residues. In germline, CDR1 is MDHEN, CDR2 SYDVKM. Trimming removed 6 bases from V and 2 bases from J; junction bases left unmatched: 4. The CDR3 loop is CASRKQGANYGYTF. The CDR3 DNA sequence: TGTGCCAGCAGAAAACAGGGGGCCAACTATGGCTACACCTTC.

Many counts were recorded for this clonotype. The chain recombines TRBV9 with TRBJ2-1, with 7 bases aligning to TRBD2. CDR3 length: 13 residues. Losses at the gene ends were 3 bases for V and 9 bases for J; bases not matched to a gene: 6. Looked up from germline, CDR1 is SGDLS and CDR2 is YYNGEE. The DNA for the CDR3 is TGTGCCAGCAGCGATCCCGGGAGGACTGAGCAGTTCTTC. Amino acids: CASSDPGRTEQFF.

This clonotype was observed at least ten times. This chain joins TRBV9 and TRBJ1-6; 7 bases agree with TRBD1. Germline V CDR1 and CDR2: SGDLS, YYNGEE. With V trimmed by 3 bases and J by 8 bases, 5 bases remained unmatched. This CDR3 region has 14 residues. The CDR3: CASSARQGDSPLHF. CDR3 DNA sequence: TGTGCCAGCAGCGCTAGACAGGGTGATTCACCCCTCCACTTT.

The J gene is TRBJ2-3, the V gene TRBV7-9; D is possibly TRBD2 (6 bases). Germline V gene data show CDR1 as SEHNR and CDR2 as FQNEAQ (reference sequence). CDR3 length: 13 residues. The ends were cut back, 5 bases at V and 6 bases at J, with 12 bases in the middle. The CDR3 DNA reads as TGTGCCAGCAGCCGGGGCAGCGGGGATACGCAGTATTTT. Residues: CASSRGSGDTQYF. The whole variable domain, filled in from reference TRBV7-9 and TRBJ2-3, reads DTGVSQNPRHKITKRGQNVTFRCDPISEHNRLYWYRQTLGQGPEFLTYFQNEAQLEKSRLLSDRFSAERPKGSFSTLEIQRTEQGDSAMYLCASSRGSGDTQYFGPGTRLTVL.

This clonotype has more than one count but fewer than ten. This chain connects TRBV20-1 to TRBJ1-1, with D tentatively TRBD1 (6 bases). The CDR3 is 14 residues long. From germline, CDR1 is DFQATT and CDR2 SNEGSKA (reference sequence). V lost 1 base and J 1 base, leaving 10 bases between the germline ends. The DNA of the CDR3 is TGCAGTGCTAGAGCAGGGGCCGGGAACACTGAAGCTTTCTTT. It codes for CSARAGAGNTEAFF.

The rearrangement links TRBV7-9 to TRBJ1-4; no reliable D call. V was pared by 0 bases and J by 8 bases, with 7 bases between. Per the germline V gene, CDR1 is SEHNR and CDR2 is FQNEAQ (reference sequence). The CDR3 runs to 13 residues. The CDR3 DNA follows: TGTGCCAGCAGCTTAGCGGGATCCGAAAAACTGTTTTTT. Residues: CASSLAGSEKLFF.

This clonotype was seen more than once but under ten times. The chain uses TRBV24-1 and TRBJ2-1, with 9 bases aligning to TRBD2. Germline values: CDR1 KGHDR, CDR2 SFDVKD. With V trimmed by 4 bases and J by 3 bases, 6 bases remained unmatched. This CDR3 region has 16 residues. Written as DNA, the CDR3 is TGTGCCACCAGTGAACCTACAGCGGGAGGCTACAATGAGCAGTTCTTC. This codes for CATSEPTAGGYNEQFF.

This clonotype was found many times. The V call is TRBV5-5, the J call TRBJ2-1; 8 positions agree with TRBD1. CDR1 and CDR2 (germline): SGHKS, YYEKEE (reference sequence). The CDR3 runs 13 residues. V lost 4 bases, J lost 6 bases, and 3 bases stayed unmatched. The CDR3 is CASSRDRRNEQFF. CDR3 nucleotide sequence: TGTGCCAGCAGCCGGGACAGGCGCAATGAGCAGTTCTTC.

The sample holds many counts of this clonotype. The rearrangement uses TRBV7-2 and TRBJ2-1; D gene unclear. Trimming took 5 bases from V and 4 from J, leaving 12 bases between them. CDR1 is SGHTA, CDR2 FQGNSA, per germline. The CDR3 totals 14 residues. The CDR3 protein is CASSLDGGYNEQFF. The CDR3 coding sequence is TGTGCCAGCAGCCTGGACGGCGGATACAATGAGCAGTTCTTC.